Each of the 23 T cell receptor beta chains below was sequenced from the same sample in a study of T cells after yellow fever vaccination. TCRdb ran MiXCR on the 5' RACE reads and lists one entry per CDR3 protein. This table holds tens of thousands of distinct CDR3 sequences, under 5.5% found once. The sample was PBMCs, either bulk or a sorted T-cell subset (CD4+, CD8+, memory, or dextramer-sorted; not recorded which), taken on the day of the yellow fever booster vaccination. The receptor set was obtained from a man aged 18 to 29 who received the YFV17D yellow fever vaccine.

This clonotype appeared many times. The chain carries TRBV9 and TRBJ2-5; 8 positions agree with TRBD2. The CDR3 has 17 residues. Germline V gene sequence: CDR1 SGDLS, CDR2 YYNGEE. The ends lost 4 bases at V and 5 bases at J; junction bases unmatched: 16. CDR3 amino acids: CASSPRSSSGGAETQYF. CDR3 nucleotide sequence: TGTGCCAGCAGCCCCCGCTCCTCCAGCGGGGGCGCCGAGACCCAGTACTTC. The entire variable domain, with the rest obtained from reference TRBV9 and TRBJ2-5, is as follows: DSGVTQTPKHLITATGQRVTLRCSPRSGDLSVYWYQQSLDQGLQFLIQYYNGEERAKGNILERFSAQQFPDLHSELNLSSLELGDSALYFCASSPRSSSGGAETQYFGPGTRLLVL.

V usage is TRBV18 and J usage is TRBJ2-3, with 9 bases aligning to TRBD2. The V segment lost 3 bases and the J segment 3 bases; nucleotides outside the gene matches: 7. CDR1 and CDR2 from the germline V gene are KGHSH and LQKENI. This CDR3 is 16 amino acids long. The CDR3 DNA sequence: TGTGCCAGCTCACCCCTACCAGCGGGGGGAACAGATACGCAGTATTTT. Translating it yields CASSPLPAGGTDTQYF.

This clonotype was counted once. V and J are TRBV7-6 and TRBJ1-1; D is possibly TRBD1 (5 bases). With 5 bases removed from V and 3 bases from J, the gap between germline ends came to 10 bases. This CDR3 comprises 13 residues. Germline CDR1 is SGHVS and CDR2 is FNYEAQ. CDR3 in DNA: TGTGCCAGCAGCCCAGGGAAGTACACTGAAGCTTTCTTT. It yields the protein CASSPGKYTEAFF. The variable domain in full, completed from reference TRBV7-6 and TRBJ1-1, reads GAGVSQSPRYKVTKRGQDVALRCDPISGHVSLYWYRQALGQGPEFLTYFNYEAQQDKSGLPNDRFSAERPEGSISTLTIQRTEQRDSAMYRCASSPGKYTEAFFGQGTRLTVV.

This clonotype occurred many times. The chain joins TRBV5-1 to TRBJ2-3, with TRBD1 matching 12 bases. Germline V CDR1 and CDR2: SGHRS, YFSETQ. V gave up 4 bases and J gave up 7 bases; unmatched junction bases: 7. There are 15 residues in the CDR3. CDR3 DNA: TGCGCCAGCAGCCCGGGACAGGGGGCGCGAAATACGCAGTATTTT. It specifies CASSPGQGARNTQYF.

For this clonotype: A single base separates this from a much larger clone, so it may be a read error. The chain uses TRBV7-2 and TRBJ2-1; 7 positions agree with TRBD1. CDR3 length: 14 residues. Germline CDR1 SGHTA, CDR2 FQGNSA. The V segment lost 6 bases and the J segment 9 bases; nucleotides outside the gene matches: 11. The CDR3 here is CASRLWDSGSEQFF. The CDR3 bases are TGTGCCAGCAGATTGTGGGACAGCGGTAGTGAGCAGTTCTTC.

This clonotype was seen many times. The V and J genes are TRBV4-3 and TRBJ2-1, with D perhaps TRBD2 (6 bases). Germline V gene sequence: CDR1 LGHNA, CDR2 YSLEER. The V end was cut by 4 bases, the J end by 0 bases, with 10 bases between. This CDR3 spans 15 amino acids. The CDR3 loop is CASSPGTPSYNEQFF. CDR3 DNA: TGCGCCAGCAGCCCAGGGACTCCCTCCTACAATGAGCAGTTCTTC.

This clonotype was recorded many times. J is TRBJ1-1 and V is TRBV12-3 or TRBV12-4; D is ambiguous. This CDR3 comprises 14 residues. Trimming removed 3 bases at V and 1 base at J, with 9 bases between. CDR3 DNA: TGTGCCAGCAGTTTCGGTCACGGGAACACTGAAGCTTTCTTT. The encoded protein is CASSFGHGNTEAFF.

At least ten counts were recorded for this clonotype. The V gene is TRBV5-1, the J gene TRBJ1-6; D may be TRBD1 (5 bases). Per germline, CDR1 SGHRS and CDR2 YFSETQ. CDR3 size: 15 residues. V was clipped by 0 bases and J by 8 bases, with 12 bases between them. CDR3 sequence (DNA): TGCGCCAGCAGCTTGGGTAGGGGTGCGGATTCACCCCTCCACTTT. It codes for CASSLGRGADSPLHF.

This clonotype was picked up many times. V usage is TRBV5-5 and J usage is TRBJ2-3, with 9 bases that match TRBD2. V shed 0 bases and J 2 bases; nucleotides not matched to a gene: 1. Germline V CDR1 and CDR2: SGHKS, YYEKEE (reference sequence). The CDR3 has 15 amino acids. CDR3 protein: CASSLEGLATDTQYF. The CDR3 nucleotides read TGTGCCAGCAGCTTGGAGGGACTAGCCACAGATACGCAGTATTTT. Combining the CDR3 with reference TRBV5-5 and TRBJ2-3 gives the whole variable domain DAGVTQSPTHLIKTRGQQVTLRCSPISGHKSVSWYQQVLGQGPQFIFQYYEKEERGRGNFPDRFSARQFPNYSSELNVNALLLGDSALYLCASSLEGLATDTQYFGPGTRLTVL.

This clonotype appeared many times. This chain connects TRBV11-3 to TRBJ2-3, with TRBD2 matching over 7 bases. V lost 5 bases, J lost 6 bases, and 8 bases stayed unmatched. The germline CDR1 and CDR2 sequences are SGHNT and YENEEA. This CDR3 region has 14 residues. The CDR3 nucleotides are TGTGCCAGCAGCCGTGCGGGGGTTACGGATACGCAGTATTTT. Amino acid sequence: CASSRAGVTDTQYF.

This clonotype has at least ten counts. The chain carries TRBV6-2 or TRBV6-3 and TRBJ1-6, with a weak D call TRBD1 (5 bases). The germline V gene encodes CDR1 MNHEY and CDR2 SVGEGT. Trimming took off 10 bases at V and 11 bases at J, with 21 bases between the two ends. This CDR3 has 14 residues. CDR3 sequence reads: CATRDPYVVTPLHF. CDR3 nucleotides: TGTGCCACCCGGGACCCCTACGTCGTAACACCCCTCCACTTT.

This clonotype is labeled medium-sized (0.01 to 0.1%). The chain couples TRBV5-1 to TRBJ1-2; D remains ambiguous. The germline CDR1 and CDR2 sequences are SGHRS and YFSETQ. V dropped 0 bases and J dropped 12 bases, with 9 bases sitting between them. The CDR3 is 11 residues long. The CDR3 coding sequence is TGCGCCAGCAGCTTGGGCAGCCTACACACCTTC. Its protein product is CASSLGSLHTF.

Many counts were recorded for this clonotype. CDR3 nucleotides: TGTGCCAGCAGCGGCCCGGGGCTCGACGAGCAGTACTTC. This codes for CASSGPGLDEQYF. J is TRBJ2-7 and V is TRBV5-5, with D perhaps TRBD1 or TRBD2 (5 bases each). The germline V and J ends were trimmed by 4 bases and 5 bases, with 13 bases remaining between them. Germline loops: CDR1 SGHKS, CDR2 YYEKEE (reference sequence). This CDR3 region has 13 residues. Full variable domain (outside the CDR3, taken from reference TRBV5-5 and TRBJ2-7): DAGVTQSPTHLIKTRGQQVTLRCSPISGHKSVSWYQQVLGQGPQFIFQYYEKEERGRGNFPDRFSARQFPNYSSELNVNALLLGDSALYLCASSGPGLDEQYFGPGTRLTVT.

This clonotype was detected many times. The CDR3 DNA reads TGCGCCGTACCCCGCTGTACCTACGGGGAAAAACTGTTTTTT. Protein sequence: CAVPRCTYGEKLFF. The genes are TRBV10-1 and TRBJ1-4; no reliable D call. The CDR3 is made up of 14 amino acids. Trimming stripped 11 bases from V and 8 bases from J, with 21 bases between. The V gene's germline CDR1 is WNHNN and CDR2 SYGVQD (reference sequence).

This clonotype was seen repeatedly, ten times or more. The chain uses TRBV20-1 and TRBJ2-7; 11 nucleotides agree with TRBD2. The CDR3 runs 16 residues. After removal of 1 base from V and 2 bases from J, the junction contained 7 bases not matched to a gene. The V gene's germline CDR1 is DFQATT and CDR2 SNEGSKA (reference sequence). The CDR3 reads CSARGQGLAVAYEQYV. In DNA form, the CDR3 reads TGCAGTGCTAGAGGACAGGGACTAGCGGTGGCCTACGAGCAGTACGTC.

In this sample, this clonotype is medium-sized (0.01 to 0.1%). The chain has TRBV5-1 and TRBJ2-3; tentative D call: TRBD1 (6 bases). There are 14 residues in the CDR3. Per the germline V gene, CDR1 is SGHRS and CDR2 is YFSETQ. The V and J ends lost 2 bases and 2 bases respectively, with 9 bases between them. CDR3 bases: TGCGCCAGCAGCTTAGGGGGTATCACAGATACGCAGTATTTT. Encoded protein: CASSLGGITDTQYF.

This clonotype was detected ten times or more. This chain joins TRBV20-1 and TRBJ1-6; D is possibly TRBD1 (6 bases). Trimming cost V 4 bases and J 8 bases, with 12 bases left between them. The CDR3 totals 13 residues. Germline V gene data show CDR1 as DFQATT and CDR2 as SNEGSKA (reference sequence). The CDR3 DNA reads as TGCAGTGCTACGGGGGCTCCCTATTCACCCCTCCACTTT. Amino acid sequence: CSATGAPYSPLHF.

This clonotype appeared many times. This chain uses TRBV5-1 with TRBJ1-6; 7 nucleotides line up with TRBD1. Germline V lookup: CDR1 SGHRS, CDR2 YFSETQ. There are 16 residues in the CDR3. Unmatched junction bases numbered 7, after V lost 5 bases and J lost 2 bases. The CDR3 region has the DNA TGCGCCAGCAGGCCGAGGGACAGCGCCTATAATTCACCCCTCCACTTT. This sequence encodes CASRPRDSAYNSPLHF.

This clonotype appeared many times. V gene TRBV12-3 or TRBV12-4 combines with J gene TRBJ2-3; D remains ambiguous. Trimming cost V 4 bases and J 10 bases, with 6 bases left between them. The CDR3 runs to 10 residues. CDR3 loop: CASSYYAQYF. The CDR3 bases are TGTGCCAGCAGTTATTATGCGCAGTATTTT.

This clonotype occurred a few times. This chain uses TRBV7-9 with TRBJ1-1; TRBD1 matches 10 bases. This CDR3 is 17 amino acids long. V trimming: 1 base; J trimming: 2 bases; junction bases outside the gene matches: 7. Germline V gene lookup returns CDR1 SEHNR and CDR2 FQNEAQ (reference sequence). As DNA, the CDR3 is TGTGCCAGCAGCTTAGTCGGACAGGGGGGAATAAACACTGAAGCTTTCTTT. This encodes CASSLVGQGGINTEAFF.

This clonotype was observed at least ten times. V usage is TRBV4-3 and J usage is TRBJ2-1; possibly TRBD1 or TRBD2 for D (5 bases each). V shed 5 bases and J shed 2 bases, with 13 bases lying between them. Germline CDR1 is LGHNA and CDR2 is YSLEER. The CDR3 runs 15 residues. CDR3 region: CASSVRVGAYNEQFF. The CDR3 DNA is TGCGCCAGCAGCGTCAGGGTGGGGGCCTACAATGAGCAGTTCTTC.

In its sample, this clonotype was seen many times. The chain has TRBV14 and TRBJ1-2; 9 bases fit TRBD1. The CDR3 is 13 residues long. V dropped 5 bases and J dropped 2; count of bases not matched to a gene: 0. Germline CDR1 SGHDN, CDR2 FVKESK. The CDR3 loop reads CASSGTGNYGYTF. The CDR3 bases are TGTGCCAGCAGCGGGACAGGGAACTATGGCTACACCTTC.

The rearrangement uses TRBV7-2 and TRBJ2-7; the D gene could be TRBD1 or TRBD2 (5 bases each). Germline values: CDR1 SGHTA, CDR2 FQGNSA. The V gene lost 2 bases and the J gene lost 1 base, with 9 bases spanning the gap. The CDR3 is 14 residues long. The CDR3 bases are TGTGCCAGCAGCTTAATTGGGGGATCCTACGAGCAGTACTTC. Translating gives CASSLIGGSYEQYF.